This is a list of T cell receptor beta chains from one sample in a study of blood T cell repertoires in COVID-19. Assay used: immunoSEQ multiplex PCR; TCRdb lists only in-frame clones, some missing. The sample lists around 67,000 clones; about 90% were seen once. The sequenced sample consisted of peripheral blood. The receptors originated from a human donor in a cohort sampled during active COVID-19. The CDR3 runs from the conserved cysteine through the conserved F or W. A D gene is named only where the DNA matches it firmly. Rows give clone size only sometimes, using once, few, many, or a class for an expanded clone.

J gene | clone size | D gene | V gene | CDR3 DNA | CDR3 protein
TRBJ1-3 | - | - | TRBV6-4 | TGTGCCAGGGGGGCCCCAGAGTGCTACTCTGGAAACACCATATATTTT | CARGAPECYSGNTIYF
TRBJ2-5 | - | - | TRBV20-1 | TGCAGTGCTAGTCCACGGACAATTCAAGAGACCCAGTACTTC | CSASPRTIQETQYF
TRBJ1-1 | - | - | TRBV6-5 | TGTGCCAGCAGTTACTCGAATCGGGGAGGGATAGCTTTCTTT | CASSYSNRGGIAFF
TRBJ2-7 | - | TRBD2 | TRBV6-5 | TGTGCCAGCACCCTCCGGGGCGGGGGGGGCTACGAGCAGTACTTC | CASTLRGGGGYEQYF
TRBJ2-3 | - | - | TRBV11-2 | TGTGCCAGCGTAGCGGATACGCAGTATTTT | CASVADTQYF
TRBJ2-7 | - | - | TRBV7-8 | TGTGCCAGCAGCTTTGGAGACTACGAGCAGTACTTC | CASSFGDYEQYF
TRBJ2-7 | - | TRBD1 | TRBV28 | TGTGCCAGCAGTTTCGGACAGGCCTACGAGCAGTACTTC | CASSFGQAYEQYF
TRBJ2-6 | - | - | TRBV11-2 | TGTGCCAGCAGCCACATGGCCCGGGACTCTGGGGCCAACGTCCTGACTTTC | CASSHMARDSGANVLTF
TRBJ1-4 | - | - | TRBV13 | TGTGCCAGCAGCCCTACAGGGCCGGGTGAAAAACTGTTTTTT | CASSPTGPGEKLFF
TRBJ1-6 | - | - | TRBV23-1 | TGCGCCAGCAGACGGACAGATAATTCACCCCTCCACTTT | CASRRTDNSPLHF
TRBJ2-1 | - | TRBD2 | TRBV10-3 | TGTGCCATCAGTGAGAGGCCCCTAGCGGGAGGGGAGCAGTTCTTC | CAISERPLAGGEQFF
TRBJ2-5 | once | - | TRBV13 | TGTGCCAGCAGCTTAGATGGCCGGACGCGGGCCCAGTACTTC | CASSLDGRTRAQYF
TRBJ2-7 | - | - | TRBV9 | TGTGCCAGCAGCATACGGGACACCTCCTACGAGCAGTACTTC | CASSIRDTSYEQYF
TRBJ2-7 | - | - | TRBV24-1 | TGTGCCACCAGTGATTCGGGGGGCGACGAGCAGTACTTC | CATSDSGGDEQYF
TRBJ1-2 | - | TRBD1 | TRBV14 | TGTGCCAGCAGCCACCCCGGGACAGGGGGGATCTATGGCTACACCTTC | CASSHPGTGGIYGYTF
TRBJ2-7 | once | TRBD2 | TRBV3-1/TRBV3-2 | TGTGCCAGCAGACCCGGGACTACCAGCTCCTACGAGCAGTACTTC | CASRPGTTSSYEQYF
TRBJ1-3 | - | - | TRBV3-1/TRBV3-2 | TGTGCCAGCAGCCAAGTTTCGGGGTCTGGAAACACCATATATTTT | CASSQVSGSGNTIYF
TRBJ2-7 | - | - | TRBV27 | TGTGCCAGCAGTGCACAGAGTAGTTACGAGCAGTACTTC | CASSAQSSYEQYF
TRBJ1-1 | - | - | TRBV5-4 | TGTGCCAGCAGCTACGGCACTGAAGCTTTCTTT | CASSYGTEAFF
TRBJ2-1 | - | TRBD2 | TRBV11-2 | TGTGCCAGCAGCTTACGGCGGGGGGGGTATCTGGACCACAATGAGCAGTTCTTC | CASSLRRGGYLDHNEQFF
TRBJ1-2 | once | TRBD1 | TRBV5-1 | TGCGCCAGCAGCAGAAGGACAGGGGCAGATGGCTACACCTTC | CASSRRTGADGYTF
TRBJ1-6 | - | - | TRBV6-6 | TGTGCCACCGGTCAGGGTAGGGGAAATTCACCCCTCCACTTT | CATGQGRGNSPLHF
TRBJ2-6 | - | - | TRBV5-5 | TGTGCCAGCAGCTTGGCAGGGGCCGGGGCCAACGTCCTGACTTTC | CASSLAGAGANVLTF
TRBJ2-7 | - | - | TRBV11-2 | TGTGCCAGCAGCGGCCGGGGGTCCTACGAGCAGTACTTC | CASSGRGSYEQYF
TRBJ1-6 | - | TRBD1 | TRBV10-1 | TGCGCCAGATGGGACAGCTCCTATAATTCACCCCTCCACTTT | CARWDSSYNSPLHF
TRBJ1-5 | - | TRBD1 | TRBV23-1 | TGCGCCAGCCGGGACAGGGGGACGTGGCAGCCCCAGCATTTT | CASRDRGTWQPQHF
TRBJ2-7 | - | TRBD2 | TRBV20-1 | TGCAGTGCAAGTTTCAGACTAGCGGGGGGCCACGAGCAGTACTTC | CSASFRLAGGHEQYF
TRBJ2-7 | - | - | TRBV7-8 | TGTGCCAGCAGGGAGGGGCTCAGGTACGAGCAGTACTTC | CASREGLRYEQYF
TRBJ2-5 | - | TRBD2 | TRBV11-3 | TGTGCCAGCAGCTTGGGGGGGATGGGGCACCCCCAAGAGACCCAGTACTTC | CASSLGGMGHPQETQYF
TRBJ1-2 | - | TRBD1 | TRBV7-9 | TGTGCCAGCAGCCCGGACAGGGTGGTACGGACTTACTATGGCTACACCTTC | CASSPDRVVRTYYGYTF
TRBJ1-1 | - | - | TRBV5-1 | TGCGCCAGCAGCTTGGAGGGCCTAGCGCTGGGCAACACTGAAGCTTTCTTT | CASSLEGLALGNTEAFF
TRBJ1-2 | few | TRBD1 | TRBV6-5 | TGTGCCAGCAGCGGCCGGGACAGACGGGGCTACACCTTC | CASSGRDRRGYTF
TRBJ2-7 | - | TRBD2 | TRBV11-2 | TGTGCCAGCAGCTTAGATCGTGGGAGGGTAAACTCCTACGAGCAGTACTTC | CASSLDRGRVNSYEQYF
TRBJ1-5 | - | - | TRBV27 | TGTGCCAGCAGAAGGGGTTATAGCAATCAGCCCCAGCATTTT | CASRRGYSNQPQHF
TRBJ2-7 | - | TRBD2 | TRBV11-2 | TGTGCCAGCAGCCGCTGGGGCGGGGGGGCAATCTCCGAGCAGTACTTC | CASSRWGGGAISEQYF
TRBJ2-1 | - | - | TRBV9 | TGTGCCAGCAGCCCCACCAGGGACTACAATGAGCAGTTCTTC | CASSPTRDYNEQFF
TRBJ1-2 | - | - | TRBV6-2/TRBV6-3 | TGTGCCAGCAGTTACCCTATGAACGGCTACACCTTC | CASSYPMNGYTF
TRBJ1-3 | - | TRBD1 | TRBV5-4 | TGTGCCAGCAGCTTGAGGTCAGGGGGTGCTGGAAACACCATATATTTT | CASSLRSGGAGNTIYF
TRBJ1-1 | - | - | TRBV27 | TGTGCCAGCAGTTTACTACCAGGCTCCGGCATTGCAGCTTTCTTT | CASSLLPGSGIAAFF
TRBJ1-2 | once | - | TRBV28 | TGTGCCAGCAGCTCACTTGAATATGGCTACACCTTC | CASSSLEYGYTF
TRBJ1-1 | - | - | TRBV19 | TGTGCCAGTGGCGGGATGAACACTGAAGCTTTCTTT | CASGGMNTEAFF
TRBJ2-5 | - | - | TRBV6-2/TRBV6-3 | TGTGCCAGCAGTCCGTCCCAAGAGACCCAGTACTTC | CASSPSQETQYF
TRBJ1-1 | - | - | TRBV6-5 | TGTGCCAGCAGTTACTCGGTTCAGGGCGGGAACACTGAAGCTTTCTTT | CASSYSVQGGNTEAFF
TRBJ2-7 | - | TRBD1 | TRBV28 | TGTGCCAGCAGTCCGGGGACAGGGAGGAGCTACGAGCAGTACTTC | CASSPGTGRSYEQYF
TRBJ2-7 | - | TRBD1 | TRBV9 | TGTGCCAGCAGCGGCCCGGGACAGGGTTCGAACTACGAGCAGTACTTC | CASSGPGQGSNYEQYF
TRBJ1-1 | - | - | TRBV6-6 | TGTGCCAGCAGGGGCGATGAGAACACTGAAGCTTTCTTT | CASRGDENTEAFF
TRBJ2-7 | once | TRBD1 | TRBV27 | TGTGCCAGCAGTTTAGGGGGACAGGGCAACTACGAGCAGTACTTC | CASSLGGQGNYEQYF
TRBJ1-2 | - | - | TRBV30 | TGTGCCTGGAGTCCCGGACATGATTACACCTTC | CAWSPGHDYTF